A selection of T cell receptor beta chains follows, all from one sample in a study of cytomegalovirus exposure and HLA in healthy donors. Sequencing used immunoSEQ multiplex PCR; TCRdb keeps in-frame clones, though not all of them. The sample holds 150,000 to 200,000 clones, roughly three quarters seen once. The sequenced material came from PBMCs. The receptors stem from a woman between 45 and 60 years old in good health and CMV-seronegative. Both conserved end residues are part of each CDR3. Each record gives: J gene, D gene, clone size, V gene, CDR3 protein, CDR3 DNA. D genes are given only for firm matches. Clone size is stated in some rows and not others, as once, few, many or a class when expanded.

TRBJ2-1	TRBD2	once	TRBV11-2	CASSITSGTYNEQFF	TGTGCCAGCAGTATAACTAGCGGGACATACAATGAGCAGTTCTTC
TRBJ1-1	NA	once	TRBV5-6	CASSLRGGTEAFF	TGTGCCAGCAGCTTGAGGGGAGGCACTGAAGCTTTCTTT
TRBJ1-4	NA	NA	TRBV4-1	CASSQGRGTNEKLFF	TGCGCCAGCAGCCAAGGGCGGGGTACTAATGAAAAACTGTTTTTT
TRBJ2-2	NA	NA	TRBV7-6	CASRMGRITNTGELFF	TGTGCCAGCAGAATGGGGCGGATCACCAACACCGGGGAGCTGTTTTTT
TRBJ2-7	TRBD2	NA	TRBV7-2	CASSPSGAPYEQYF	TGTGCCAGCAGCCCTAGCGGGGCCCCCTACGAGCAGTACTTC
TRBJ1-2	NA	NA	TRBV18	CASSPGTAGRRLIGGYTF	TGTGCCAGCTCACCAGGAACGGCAGGGCGACGACTGATAGGCGGCTACACCTTC
TRBJ2-7	TRBD1	NA	TRBV7-9	CASSSGQYSYEQYF	TGTGCCAGCAGCTCGGGACAGTACTCCTACGAGCAGTACTTC
TRBJ2-1	NA	NA	TRBV27	CASSLTGHPVAYEQFF	TGTGCCAGCAGTCTTACAGGGCACCCAGTGGCCTATGAGCAGTTCTTC
TRBJ1-6	TRBD1	NA	TRBV5-5	CASSQGQSYNSPLHF	TGTGCCAGCAGCCAGGGACAGAGCTATAATTCCCCCCTCCACTTT
TRBJ2-7	TRBD1	few	TRBV5-1	CASSFGTAYEQYF	TGCGCCAGCAGCTTTGGGACAGCCTACGAGCAGTACTTC
TRBJ2-2	NA	NA	TRBV25-1	CASSLQVSANTGELFF	TGTGCCAGCAGTTTACAGGTGTCCGCGAACACCGGGGAGCTGTTTTTT
TRBJ1-2	NA	NA	TRBV2	CASRKRDGGYGYTF	TGTGCCAGCAGGAAGCGGGACGGGGGCTATGGCTACACCTTC
TRBJ1-2	NA	once	TRBV7-9	CASWDIYGYTF	TGTGCCAGCTGGGACATTTATGGCTACACCTTC
TRBJ1-5	NA	few	TRBV5-5	CASSLSRANQPQHF	TGTGCCAGCAGCTTGTCCAGGGCCAATCAGCCCCAGCATTTT
TRBJ1-5	TRBD1	NA	TRBV28	CASNLSQGAYQPQHF	TGTGCCAGCAACCTGTCCCAGGGGGCATATCAGCCCCAGCATTTT
TRBJ1-2	TRBD1	NA	TRBV28	CASSLILRDRGGYTF	TGTGCCAGCAGTCTTATACTCCGGGACAGGGGTGGCTACACCTTC
TRBJ2-7	TRBD1	NA	TRBV29-1	CSGLDRGTGEQYF	TGCAGCGGCCTGGACAGGGGCACAGGCGAGCAGTACTTC
TRBJ2-1	NA	NA	TRBV27	CASSLAGANEQFF	TGTGCCAGCAGTTTGGCGGGGGCCAATGAGCAGTTCTTC
TRBJ2-1	NA	NA	TRBV21-1	CASSKNVSGTRNEQFF	TGTGCCAGCAGCAAAAATGTTAGCGGGACTCGAAATGAGCAGTTCTTC
TRBJ1-3	NA	NA	TRBV5-1	CASSRGTGNTIYF	TGCGCCAGCAGTAGGGGGACTGGAAACACCATATATTTT
TRBJ1-1	TRBD1	NA	TRBV7-9	CASRGTGGYPEAFF	TGTGCCAGCAGGGGGACAGGGGGCTATCCTGAAGCTTTCTTT
TRBJ1-2	NA	NA	TRBV14	CASSQGTGRDGYTF	TGTGCCAGCAGCCAAGGAACAGGGCGGGATGGCTACACCTTC
TRBJ2-6	NA	NA	TRBV19	CASSIGHQAGANVLTF	TGTGCCAGTAGTATTGGACACCAGGCTGGGGCCAACGTCCTGACTTTC
TRBJ1-5	NA	NA	TRBV6-1	CASRAASNQPQHF	TGTGCCAGCAGGGCAGCGAGCAATCAGCCCCAGCATTTT
TRBJ1-2	NA	NA	TRBV28	CTSSFGGAKEYGYTF	TGTACCAGCAGTTTCGGAGGGGCGAAAGAATATGGCTACACCTTC
TRBJ2-1	NA	once	TRBV28	CASSPAPPGGYYNEQFF	TGTGCCAGCAGCCCTGCGCCTCCGGGTGGTTACTACAATGAGCAGTTCTTC
TRBJ1-1	TRBD1	NA	TRBV10-3	CAISSDRVRDTEAFF	TGTGCCATCAGCTCCGACAGGGTAAGAGACACTGAAGCTTTCTTT
TRBJ2-6	TRBD1	NA	TRBV5-4	CASSRQIGGQGGSGANVLTF	TGTGCCAGCAGCCGGCAGATCGGGGGACAGGGTGGGTCTGGGGCCAACGTCCTGACTTTC
TRBJ1-3	NA	NA	TRBV4-3	CASKASSGNTIYF	TGCGCCAGCAAAGCAAGCTCTGGAAACACCATATATTTT
TRBJ1-1	NA	NA	TRBV5-1	CASSLGGQPNTEAFF	TGCGCCAGCAGCTTGGGAGGACAGCCGAACACTGAAGCTTTCTTT
TRBJ1-2	NA	NA	TRBV28	CASSSGQAVYTF	TGTGCCAGCAGTTCAGGGCAGGCTGTCTACACCTTC
TRBJ2-5	TRBD2	NA	TRBV5-1	CASSPGTTSGGGPQETQYF	TGCGCCAGCAGCCCGGGGACTACCAGCGGGGGGGGACCTCAAGAGACCCAGTACTTC
TRBJ2-2	NA	NA	TRBV7-2	CASSLPVWRRPTGELFF	TGTGCCAGCAGCTTACCGGTGTGGCGGAGGCCCACCGGGGAGCTGTTTTTT
TRBJ1-2	NA	NA	TRBV25-1	CASSEAGARGYTF	TGTGCCAGCAGTGAAGCAGGGGCGCGGGGCTACACCTTC
TRBJ1-2	NA	NA	TRBV10-2	CASSEGLIYGYTF	TGCGCCAGCAGTGAAGGACTGATATATGGCTACACCTTC
TRBJ2-7	NA	NA	TRBV11-2	CASSFGGPYSYEQYF	TGTGCCAGCAGCTTCGGGGGGCCCTATTCCTACGAGCAGTACTTC
TRBJ2-7	NA	NA	TRBV29-1	CSVVGTPPYEQYF	TGCAGCGTTGTTGGGACACCCCCCTACGAGCAGTACTTC